This TCR beta chain derives from a study of control samples from healthy donors and cancer patients. Libraries were prepared by immunoSEQ multiplex PCR; TCRdb keeps only in-frame clonotypes and omits some of them. The table includes roughly 130,000 clones, around 90% detected once. The ends were cut back, 2 bases at V and 4 bases at J, with 12 bases in the middle. Germline V CDR1 and CDR2: MDHEN, SYDVKM. The CDR3 consists of 15 residues. The genes are TRBV28 and TRBJ1-3; no clear D. The sequence was obtained from a man aged 25-45 years in good health. Sequenced: blood. The CDR3 reads CASSLVDRGGNTIYF. CDR3 in DNA: TGTGCCAGCAGTTTAGTTGACCGCGGGGGAAACACCATATATTTT.